Included here is one TCR beta chain sequence, with context. This entry comes from a study of control samples from healthy donors and cancer patients. Generated by immunoSEQ multiplex PCR, the TCRdb table keeps only in-frame clones and is missing some. The sample lists 60,000 to 100,000 clones; 70% to 90% were seen once. There are 14 residues in the CDR3. Deletions cut 4 bases from V and 7 bases from J, with 11 bases between. Germline V CDR1 and CDR2: LGHNA, YSLEER. This receptor was identified in a man between 50 and 59 years old in good health. Sequencing was carried out using blood. The rearrangement uses TRBV4-3 and TRBJ1-6; no firm D call. This chain's CDR3 is CASSRTVGNSPLHF. CDR3 nucleotide sequence: TGCGCCAGCAGCCGAACGGTGGGGAATTCACCCCTCCACTTT.